This T cell receptor (beta chain) came from a study of blood T cell repertoires in COVID-19. Study as a whole: From the United States, Italy and Spain came samples of acute and convalescent COVID-19.

Some clones are missing from TCRdb's copy, which holds only in-frame ones; the method was immunoSEQ multiplex PCR. The data contain some 110,000 clones, approximately 84% of them seen just once; the ten biggest clones take up 1.4% to 1.5%. The germline CDR1 and CDR2 sequences are MNHEY and SMNVEV (reference sequence). This CDR3 is built from 17 residues. V was pared by 6 bases and J by 0 bases, with 14 bases of the junction left unmatched. V gene TRBV27 combines with J gene TRBJ2-7; TRBD1 aligns across 7 bases. Sequencing was carried out using peripheral blood. This sequence was found in a man in his forties with acute or convalescent COVID-19. The CDR3 nucleotides are TGTGCCAGCAGCGACCGGGACAGCCTTTTAAGCTCCTACGAGCAGTACTTC. It encodes CASSDRDSLLSSYEQYF.